This T cell receptor (beta chain) was observed in a study of blood T cell repertoires in COVID-19. Across the whole study: There were acute and convalescent COVID-19 samples, and they came from the United States, Italy and Spain.

Repertoires were generated with immunoSEQ multiplex PCR, while TCRdb's copy carries only in-frame clones and drops some. The profile shows 150,000 to 200,000 clones, roughly 75% of them singletons. The junction had 9 bases not matched to a gene; V was cut back by 6 bases and J by 4 bases. CDR3 length equals 15 residues. CDR1 is MNHEY, CDR2 SVGAGI, per germline. The material sequenced was peripheral blood. The receptor was derived from a man between 65 and 79 years old with active or convalescent COVID-19. V and J are TRBV6-5 and TRBJ1-2; 9 bases line up with TRBD1. CDR3 in DNA: TGTGCCAGCAGGGGACAGGGAATAAGCGGCTATGGCTACACCTTC. It translates to CASRGQGISGYGYTF.